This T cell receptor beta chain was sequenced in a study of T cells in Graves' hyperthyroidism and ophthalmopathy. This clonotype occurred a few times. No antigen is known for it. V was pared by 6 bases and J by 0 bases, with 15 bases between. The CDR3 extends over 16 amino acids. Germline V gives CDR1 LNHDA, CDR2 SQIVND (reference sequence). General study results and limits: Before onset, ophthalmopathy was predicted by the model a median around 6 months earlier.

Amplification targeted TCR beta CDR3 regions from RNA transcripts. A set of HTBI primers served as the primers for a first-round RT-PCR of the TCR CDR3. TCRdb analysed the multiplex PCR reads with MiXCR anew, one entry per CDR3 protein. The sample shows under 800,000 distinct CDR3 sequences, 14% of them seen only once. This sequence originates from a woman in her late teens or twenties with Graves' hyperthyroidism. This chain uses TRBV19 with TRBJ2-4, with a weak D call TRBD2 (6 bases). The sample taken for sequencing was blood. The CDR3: CASSGSPPGAKNIQYF. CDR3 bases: TGTGCCAGTAGCGGGAGCCCCCCAGGAGCCAAAAACATTCAGTACTTC.